The 8 T cell receptor beta chains in this list originate from one sample, sequenced in a study of T cells in women clearing cervical HPV infection. Method: immunoSEQ multiplex PCR; TCRdb's copy keeps in-frame clones and lacks some. This sample's table reports about 24,000 clones. Sequenced: blood buffy coat. The receptors stem from a woman between 18 and 70 years old with a cervical HPV16 infection that either progressed to CIN3+ or cleared (not recorded which).

In terms of frequency, this clone is medium-sized. The sequenced CDR3 bases are TGTGCCAGCTCACCACCGATAGGCACAGATACG. The encoded protein is CASSPPIGTDT. The whole CDR3 region reads CASSPPIGTDTQYF. The chain links TRBV18 to TRBJ2-3; D is ambiguous. The read ends 3 residues shy of where the CDR3 ends; the end is completed using the germline J gene. The CDR3 contains 14 residues. V lost 0 bases and J lost 1, with 5 bases in between. CDR1 is KGHSH and CDR2 is LQKENI in the germline V gene. The whole variable domain, remainder taken from reference TRBV18 and TRBJ2-3, is NAGVMQNPRHLVRRRGQEARLRCSPMKGHSHVYWYRQLPEEGLKFMVYLQKENIIDESGMPKERFSAEFPKEGPSILRIQQVVRGDSAAYFCASSPPIGTDTQYFGPGTRLTVL.

To note about this clone: The read falls 3 residues short of the CDR3 end, and the missing part is taken from the germline J gene. This chain links TRBV4-2 with TRBJ2-1, with a possible D match to TRBD2 (6 bases). The CDR3 contains 15 residues. V dropped 4 bases and J dropped 2 bases, with 12 bases sitting between them. The germline V gene encodes CDR1 LGHNA and CDR2 YNFKEQ. CDR3 sequence: CASSLAGRTYNEQFF. CDR3 DNA (partial): TGTGCCAGCAGCCTAGCAGGGAGGACCTACAATGAG.

To note about this clone: An end of the junction differs from the germline gene, which may be a read error. This sample includes further DNA sequences coding for the same CDR3. The CDR3 protein is CSPRNTIYF. The CDR3 bases that were read are TGCAGCCCCAGAAACACG. The gene calls are TRBV29-1 and TRBJ1-3; no reliable D call. The DNA ends 3 residues before the CDR3 does, and the rest of the CDR3 is filled in from the germline J gene. Germline V gene lookup returns CDR1 SQVTM and CDR2 ANQGSEA. The CDR3 length is 9 residues.

A note on this clone: The CDR3 extends 3 residues past the end of the read, so its final part is completed from the germline J gene. The chain has TRBV2 and TRBJ1-5; maybe TRBD1 (6 bases). The CDR3 covers 16 residues. With 6 bases removed from V and 0 bases from J, the gap between germline ends came to 15 bases. The V gene's germline CDR1 is SNHLY and CDR2 FYNNEI. The sequenced CDR3 bases are TGTGCCAGCAGCCCGGGGCGGGGGGCTAGCAATCAGCCC. Its protein product is CASSPGRGASNQP. In full, the CDR3 is CASSPGRGASNQPQHF.

Concerning this clone itself: The read finishes 3 residues shy of the CDR3 end, and the germline J gene is used to complete it. The chain uses TRBV11-2 and TRBJ1-1; D might be TRBD1 (5 bases). CDR1 is SGHAT, CDR2 FQNNGV, per germline. CDR3 size: 12 residues. Between the trimmed V and J ends, which lost 5 bases and 5 bases, there was a span of 9 bases. CDR3 DNA (partial): TGTGCCAGCAGCCTCACAGGTACTGAA. It specifies CASSLTGTE. From start to end, the CDR3 is CASSLTGTEAFF.

Of note for this clone: The sequenced fragment ends 3 residues before the CDR3 boundary, so the rest is inferred from the germline J gene. The J gene is TRBJ2-1, the V gene TRBV20-1; 9 bases are a match to TRBD2. Germline-derived CDR1 and CDR2 are DFQATT and SNEGSKA (reference sequence). With 2 bases clipped from V and 0 bases from J, the junction kept 2 bases outside the gene matches. The CDR3 totals 15 residues. The part of the CDR3 DNA that was read is TGCAGTGCTAGACGAGCGGGAGGCTCCTACAATGAG. Amino acids: CSARRAGGSYNE. The whole CDR3 sequence is CSARRAGGSYNEQFF.

Regarding this clone: Read sequence stops 3 residues before the CDR3 end, and the germline J gene provides the missing end. This rearrangement joins TRBV5-6 to TRBJ2-7; TRBD2 might be the D (5 bases). The germline V and J ends were trimmed by 1 base and 4 bases, with 15 bases remaining between them. CDR1 SGHDT and CDR2 YYEEEE come from the germline V gene. This CDR3 spans 15 amino acids. The DNA read from the CDR3 is TGTGCCAGCAGCTTGTGGGGTGGAACTAGGTACGAG. This codes for CASSLWGGTRYE. The entire CDR3 protein is CASSLWGGTRYEQYF.

Points on this clone: The read ends 3 residues shy of where the CDR3 ends; the end is completed using the germline J gene. The chain recombines TRBV7-9 with TRBJ2-7; possibly TRBD2 for D (6 bases). V was shortened by 2 bases and J by 5 bases, with 13 bases between the two germline ends. The CDR3 consists of 14 residues. CDR1 is SEHNR, CDR2 FQNEAQ, per germline (reference sequence). Partial CDR3 DNA: TGTGCCAGCAGCTTATTAACACGGGGGAACGAG. Translation gives CASSLLTRGNE. The full-length CDR3 reads as CASSLLTRGNEQYF.